This T cell receptor beta chain was retrieved from a study of Graves' ophthalmopathy and Graves' hyperthyroidism. In the study overall: Where ophthalmopathy was absent within 18 months of follow-up, hyperthyroidism was stable.

This clonotype occurred a few times. Its antigen is undetermined. Amplified TCR beta CDR3 regions were obtained using RNA transcripts as template. Investigators did first-round RT-PCR with HTBI primers, then second-round multiplex PCR. TCRdb itself ran the multiplex PCR reads through MiXCR, one entry per CDR3 protein. The table includes more than 1,000,000 distinct CDR3 sequences, roughly two fifths detected once. Regarding the study as a whole: In blood, most expanded thyroid clonotypes above 0.001 frequency were also detected.

Trimming stripped 1 base from V and 3 bases from J, with 7 bases between. Germline-derived CDR1 and CDR2 are ENHRY and SYGVKD. This CDR3 is built from 14 residues. Clinical symptoms and serum thyroxine were used for diagnosis; TRAb, thyroid ultrasound and orbital computed tomography were also relied on. Source material: peripheral blood or thyroid tissue (not recorded which). The receptor was derived from an adult man with Graves' hyperthyroidism. This chain links TRBV10-3 with TRBJ1-3, with D perhaps matching TRBD1 (5 bases). The CDR3 nucleotides read TGTGCCATCAGTGAGTGGGGCAGTGGAAACACCATATATTTT. Encoded protein: CAISEWGSGNTIYF.